Listed below are T cell receptor beta chains from one sample, sequenced in a study of CD8 T cells in Susac syndrome. TCRdb redid the calling of the immunoSEQ multiplex PCR reads with MiXCR, one entry per CDR3 protein. The top ten clones hold less than 0.95% of a sample with 50,000 to 55,000 distinct CDR3 sequences, around 95% of them seen once. Sequencing was carried out using CD8+ T cells from PBMCs. These TCRs come from a human donor with Susac syndrome. Both conserved end residues are part of each CDR3. D genes are given only for firm matches. Clone size is given for some rows only: seen once, a few or many times, or a class if the clone is expanded.

TRBJ2-5	once	TRBV5-1	TRBD2	CASRPQTSGQETQYF	TGCGCCAGCAGGCCCCAGACTAGCGGACAAGAGACCCAGTACTTC
TRBJ2-1	once	TRBV6-1	TRBD2	CASSESPSGGKQFF	TGTGCCAGCAGTGAGTCCCCTAGCGGGGGCAAGCAGTTCTTC
TRBJ1-5	.	TRBV5-1	.	CASSWAGQKDQPQHF	TGCGCCAGCAGCTGGGCAGGTCAGAAGGATCAGCCCCAGCATTTT
TRBJ1-1	.	TRBV5-6	.	CASSRTATEAFF	TGTGCCAGCAGTCGTACAGCCACTGAAGCTTTCTTT
TRBJ1-5	.	TRBV7-3	.	CASSLSGRSNQPQHF	TGTGCCAGCAGCTTAAGTGGCAGGAGCAATCAGCCCCAGCATTTT
TRBJ2-1	.	TRBV5-1	.	CASSLETALSDEQFF	TGCGCCAGCAGCTTGGAGACAGCTTTATCAGATGAGCAGTTCTTC
TRBJ1-1	.	TRBV20-1	.	CSAHMTWGDTEAFF	TGCAGTGCCCACATGACTTGGGGGGACACTGAAGCTTTCTTT
TRBJ2-1	.	TRBV29-1	TRBD1	CSVKQGWRGNEQFF	TGCAGCGTGAAACAGGGGTGGCGTGGCAATGAGCAGTTCTTC
TRBJ1-6	.	TRBV2	.	CASNSPRGVSYNSPLHF	TGTGCCAGCAATTCGCCCAGGGGCGTCTCCTATAATTCACCCCTCCACTTT
TRBJ1-3	.	TRBV27	.	CASSHRGAGNTIYF	TGTGCCAGCAGTCACCGGGGTGCTGGAAACACCATATATTTT
TRBJ2-3	.	TRBV5-4	.	CASSSTSQSTDTQYF	TGTGCCAGCAGCTCCACCTCTCAGAGCACAGATACGCAGTATTTT
TRBJ2-1	.	TRBV19	.	CASSLGIHNEQFF	TGTGCCAGTAGTCTGGGGATCCACAATGAGCAGTTCTTC
TRBJ1-3	.	TRBV28	.	CAPRRTGLGNTIYF	TGTGCCCCCCGGAGGACGGGACTTGGAAACACCATATATTTT
TRBJ2-1	.	TRBV7-6	TRBD2	CASSFLAGVLNEQFF	TGTGCCAGCAGCTTTCTAGCGGGGGTACTCAATGAGCAGTTCTTC
TRBJ1-5	.	TRBV30	.	CAWTVDSNQPQHF	TGTGCCTGGACAGTCGATAGCAATCAGCCCCAGCATTTT
TRBJ2-2	.	TRBV6-2/TRBV6-3	.	CASSWGTGELFF	TGTGCCAGCAGTTGGGGAACCGGGGAGCTGTTTTTT
TRBJ1-2	.	TRBV4-1	.	CASSQGTGVRGYTF	TGCGCCAGCAGCCAAGGGACGGGGGTGAGAGGCTACACCTTC
TRBJ2-2	.	TRBV20-1	TRBD1	CSASEQGPPLMNTGELFF	TGCAGTGCTAGTGAACAGGGGCCTCCTCTAATGAACACCGGGGAGCTGTTTTTT
TRBJ2-7	.	TRBV29-1	TRBD1	CSVEGRGTGKSYEQYF	TGCAGCGTTGAAGGGAGGGGGACAGGGAAGTCCTACGAGCAGTACTTC
TRBJ1-2	.	TRBV30	.	CAQGRQGAYGYTF	TGTGCCCAAGGGAGGCAGGGAGCCTATGGCTACACCTTC
TRBJ2-7	.	TRBV7-9	TRBD1	CASSLSDRGHYEQYF	TGTGCCAGCAGCTTATCGGACAGGGGGCACTACGAGCAGTACTTC
TRBJ1-1	once	TRBV9	.	CASSVAGGTNTEAFF	TGTGCCAGCAGCGTAGCCGGGGGCACGAACACTGAAGCTTTCTTT
TRBJ2-1	.	TRBV6-5	.	CASSSYISTGKGDYNEQFF	TGTGCCAGCAGTTCCTACATTTCTACAGGGAAAGGGGACTACAATGAGCAGTTCTTC
TRBJ2-1	.	TRBV20-1	.	CSARDFSASYNEQFF	TGCAGTGCTAGAGATTTCTCGGCCAGCTACAATGAGCAGTTCTTC
TRBJ2-1	.	TRBV19	.	CASSIDLGEQFF	TGTGCCAGTAGTATAGATCTTGGTGAGCAGTTCTTC
TRBJ2-5	.	TRBV9	.	CATNLQPAGRGVMETQYF	TGTGCCACCAACTTACAACCCGCGGGCAGGGGGGTAATGGAGACCCAGTACTTC
TRBJ2-5	.	TRBV4-1	.	CASSQYLYQETQYF	TGCGCCAGCAGCCAATACCTGTACCAAGAGACCCAGTACTTC
TRBJ2-7	.	TRBV5-4	TRBD2	CASSFGLAGRYEQYF	TGTGCCAGCAGCTTTGGCCTAGCGGGCCGCTACGAGCAGTACTTC
TRBJ1-1	.	TRBV7-9	.	CASSPAQGSNTEAFF	TGTGCCAGCAGCCCAGCACAGGGCTCAAACACTGAAGCTTTCTTT
TRBJ2-3	.	TRBV4-2	TRBD2	CASSQNGGLAGTDTQYF	TGTGCCAGCAGCCAAAATGGGGGACTAGCGGGCACAGATACGCAGTATTTT
TRBJ2-4	.	TRBV20-1	.	CSAMHPLAKNIQYF	TGCAGTGCTATGCATCCTCTAGCCAAAAACATTCAGTACTTC
TRBJ2-7	.	TRBV29-1	.	CSVVGGEGYEQYF	TGCAGCGTTGTGGGAGGAGAGGGCTACGAGCAGTACTTC
TRBJ2-7	.	TRBV4-1	.	CASTPVDSFYEQYF	TGCGCCAGCACACCTGTGGACAGTTTCTACGAGCAGTACTTC
TRBJ2-3	.	TRBV2	.	CASSEGSDTQYF	TGTGCCAGCAGTGAAGGTTCGGATACGCAGTATTTT
TRBJ1-1	.	TRBV19	.	CASKWTEPANTEAFF	TGTGCCAGTAAATGGACAGAGCCCGCAAACACTGAAGCTTTCTTT
TRBJ2-1	.	TRBV20-1	.	CSAEGGGPPNEQFF	TGCAGTGCCGAAGGGGGGGGGCCACCGAATGAGCAGTTCTTC
TRBJ2-7	.	TRBV2	.	CASSGSIGEQYF	TGTGCCAGCAGTGGCTCCATTGGCGAGCAGTACTTC
TRBJ2-7	.	TRBV14	TRBD2	CASSRGAGGSYEQYF	TGTGCCAGCAGCCGTGGAGCGGGGGGCTCCTACGAGCAGTACTTC
TRBJ2-5	.	TRBV4-3	.	CASSQDGYTQETQYF	TGCGCCAGCAGCCAAGATGGGTACACCCAAGAGACCCAGTACTTC
TRBJ2-2	.	TRBV3-1	.	CASSDVTGYRGTGELFF	TGTGCCAGCAGTGACGTGACAGGATATCGGGGCACCGGGGAGCTGTTTTTT
TRBJ2-3	.	TRBV11-2	TRBD2	CASSSSQLAGTDTQYF	TGTGCCAGCAGCTCCTCGCAACTAGCGGGGACAGATACGCAGTATTTT
TRBJ1-5	.	TRBV6-5	.	CASRAGPRSNQPQHF	TGTGCCAGCAGGGCCGGGCCCCGGAGCAATCAGCCCCAGCATTTT
TRBJ1-6	.	TRBV9	.	CASSVEESPLHF	TGTGCCAGCAGCGTAGAAGAATCACCCCTCCACTTT
TRBJ2-1	.	TRBV4-1	.	CASSQALMEQFF	TGCGCCAGCAGCCAAGCCCTGATGGAGCAGTTCTTC
TRBJ2-5	.	TRBV12-3/TRBV12-4	.	CASSLARTYQETQYF	TGTGCCAGCAGTTTAGCGCGGACATACCAAGAGACCCAGTACTTC
TRBJ2-2	.	TRBV7-3	.	CASSSLTGELFF	TGTGCCAGCAGCTCCTTAACCGGGGAGCTGTTTTTT
TRBJ1-1	.	TRBV20-1	.	CSAHYISEAFF	TGCAGTGCCCATTATATCTCTGAAGCTTTCTTT
TRBJ1-2	.	TRBV29-1	TRBD1	CSVGPGDRKIAYGYTF	TGCAGCGTTGGCCCGGGGGACAGAAAGATCGCCTATGGCTACACCTTC
TRBJ2-5	.	TRBV7-3	.	CASSKTGRVGQETQYF	TGTGCCAGCAGCAAAACAGGGAGGGTAGGCCAAGAGACCCAGTACTTC
TRBJ1-3	.	TRBV29-1	.	CSVTDVLGGNTIYF	TGCAGCGTGACCGATGTTCTAGGTGGAAACACCATATATTTT
TRBJ2-3	.	TRBV6-5	TRBD2	CASTSGGLTDTQYF	TGTGCCAGCACCAGCGGGGGGTTGACAGATACGCAGTATTTT
TRBJ1-2	.	TRBV12-3/TRBV12-4	.	CASPPEVAGYGYTF	TGTGCCAGCCCCCCCGAGGTGGCTGGCTATGGCTACACCTTC
TRBJ2-1	.	TRBV7-9	TRBD2	CASSRSGGPSDEQFF	TGTGCCAGCAGCCGTAGCGGGGGGCCCTCAGATGAGCAGTTCTTC
TRBJ2-1	.	TRBV12-5	TRBD2	CASGPRGGSYNEQFF	TGTGCTAGTGGCCCGCGGGGGGGCTCCTACAATGAGCAGTTCTTC
TRBJ2-1	.	TRBV27	.	CATQGLYENEQFF	TGTGCCACCCAAGGACTATACGAAAATGAGCAGTTCTTC
TRBJ1-2	few	TRBV6-5	TRBD1	CASSYTPDRAYGYTF	TGTGCCAGCAGTTACACCCCTGACAGGGCCTATGGCTACACCTTC
TRBJ2-5	.	TRBV3-1	TRBD1	CASSPEDRGEETQYF	TGTGCCAGCAGCCCCGAGGACAGGGGGGAAGAGACCCAGTACTTC
TRBJ1-2	.	TRBV4-1	.	CASSQDIGINYGYTF	TGCGCCAGCAGCCAAGATATAGGCATTAACTATGGCTACACCTTC
TRBJ2-2	.	TRBV30	.	CAWSLGSAGGTGELFF	TGTGCCTGGAGCCTAGGGTCGGCCGGAGGGACCGGGGAGCTGTTTTTT